This T cell receptor beta chain was retrieved from a study of blood T cell repertoires in COVID-19. Study-level information: The study drew acute and convalescent COVID-19 samples from the United States, Italy and Spain. PBMCs, B-cell-depleted T cells, or T cells were the source of the cDNA or gDNA that made up the material.

This clone was seen a single time. Authors' methods: Cell counts per sample came from amplifying reference gene primers. TCRdb's copy holds only in-frame clones and misses some; the assay was immunoSEQ multiplex PCR. V, J and clone size were drawn from that table, and D and trimming were deduced from the DNA. The sample has more than 250,000 clones, approximately 83% seen once; the top ten hold about 2.2%. Germline CDR1 and CDR2: KGHSH and LQKENI. V lost 0 bases to trimming and J lost 0 bases, with 8 bases between them. This CDR3 has 15 residues. Specimen: peripheral blood. The rearrangement uses TRBV18 and TRBJ1-1; TRBD1 might be the D (6 bases). The TCR was taken from a woman in her twenties or thirties who had recovered from COVID-19. The CDR3 here is CASSPPGTLNTEAFF. The CDR3 nucleotides read TGTGCCAGCTCACCACCCGGGACATTGAACACTGAAGCTTTCTTT. Full variable domain (outside the CDR3, taken from reference TRBV18 and TRBJ1-1): NAGVMQNPRHLVRRRGQEARLRCSPMKGHSHVYWYRQLPEEGLKFMVYLQKENIIDESGMPKERFSAEFPKEGPSILRIQQVVRGDSAAYFCASSPPGTLNTEAFFGQGTRLTVV.